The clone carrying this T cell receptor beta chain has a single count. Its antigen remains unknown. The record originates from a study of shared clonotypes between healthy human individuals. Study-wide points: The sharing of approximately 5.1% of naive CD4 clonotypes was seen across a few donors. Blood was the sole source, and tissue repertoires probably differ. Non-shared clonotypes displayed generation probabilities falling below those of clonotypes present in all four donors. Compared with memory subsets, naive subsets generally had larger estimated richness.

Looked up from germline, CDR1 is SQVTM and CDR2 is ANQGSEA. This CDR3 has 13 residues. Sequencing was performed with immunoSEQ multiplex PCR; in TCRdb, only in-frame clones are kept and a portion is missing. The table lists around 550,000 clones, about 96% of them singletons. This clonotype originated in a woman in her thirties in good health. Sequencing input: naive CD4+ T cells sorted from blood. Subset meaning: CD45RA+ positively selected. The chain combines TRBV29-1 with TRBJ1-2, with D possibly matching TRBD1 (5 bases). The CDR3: CTVLFQGDYGYTF. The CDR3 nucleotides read TGCACCGTCCTATTCCAAGGGGACTATGGCTACACCTTC. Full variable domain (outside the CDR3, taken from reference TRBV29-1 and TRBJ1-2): SAVISQKPSRDICQRGTSLTIQCQVDSQVTMMFWYRQQPGQSLTLIATANQGSEATYESGFVIDKFPISRPNLTFSTLTVSNMSPEDSSIYLCTVLFQGDYGYTFGSGTRLTVV.